The rows below give T cell receptor beta chains drawn from one sample of a study of T cell responses to AZD1222 COVID-19 vaccine. Sequencing used immunoSEQ multiplex PCR; TCRdb keeps in-frame clones, though not all of them. The sample lists around 120,000 clones, approximately 82% occurring once. Material: peripheral blood, obtained 28 days after the second AZD1222 dose. Receptor source: an adult who received the AZD1222 COVID-19 vaccine. CDR3s include the opening cysteine and the closing phenylalanine or tryptophan. Each record gives: clone size, V gene, J gene, CDR3 protein. Part of the rows lack a size; the others show once, few, many or a class for expanded clones.

clone_size: NA
v_call: TRBV18
j_call: TRBJ2-3
cdr3_aa: CASSPDTNDGTQYF

clone_size: NA
v_call: TRBV11-2
j_call: TRBJ2-1
cdr3_aa: CASSHSGGSYNEQFF

clone_size: NA
v_call: TRBV5-8
j_call: TRBJ2-1
cdr3_aa: CASSLAGAPNEQFF

clone_size: NA
v_call: TRBV9
j_call: TRBJ2-7
cdr3_aa: CASSAGASAYEQYF

clone_size: NA
v_call: TRBV5-5
j_call: TRBJ1-2
cdr3_aa: CASSPPVQRGYTF

clone_size: NA
v_call: TRBV5-1
j_call: TRBJ1-1
cdr3_aa: CASSLDPGRITEAFF

clone_size: NA
v_call: TRBV5-1
j_call: TRBJ1-2
cdr3_aa: CASSPTVGASFGYTF

clone_size: NA
v_call: TRBV5-1
j_call: TRBJ2-2
cdr3_aa: CASSLKWELFF

clone_size: few
v_call: TRBV2
j_call: TRBJ2-2
cdr3_aa: CASSPSQTGELFF

clone_size: NA
v_call: TRBV30
j_call: TRBJ1-2
cdr3_aa: CAWRRDEGGHGYTF

clone_size: NA
v_call: TRBV29-1
j_call: TRBJ2-7
cdr3_aa: CSVDFGHLGAYEQYF

clone_size: NA
v_call: TRBV7-2
j_call: TRBJ1-4
cdr3_aa: CASSLVPTGVGEKLFF

clone_size: NA
v_call: TRBV10-1
j_call: TRBJ2-2
cdr3_aa: CASSEAAGGFTGELFF

clone_size: NA
v_call: TRBV29-1
j_call: TRBJ2-1
cdr3_aa: CSVRTRISDNEQFF

clone_size: NA
v_call: TRBV7-9
j_call: TRBJ2-3
cdr3_aa: CASSLEVETEYF

clone_size: once
v_call: TRBV6-2/TRBV6-3
j_call: TRBJ1-2
cdr3_aa: CASSVQINYGYTF

clone_size: NA
v_call: TRBV19
j_call: TRBJ2-7
cdr3_aa: CATARKGQGNEQYF

clone_size: NA
v_call: TRBV5-6
j_call: TRBJ1-6
cdr3_aa: CASSIDRSSYNSPLHF

clone_size: NA
v_call: TRBV27
j_call: TRBJ2-1
cdr3_aa: CASRARQGLNEQFF

clone_size: NA
v_call: TRBV6-5
j_call: TRBJ1-5
cdr3_aa: CASRGTGAGGQPQHF

clone_size: NA
v_call: TRBV6-6
j_call: TRBJ2-7
cdr3_aa: CASSLGQNYEQYF

clone_size: NA
v_call: TRBV12-3/TRBV12-4
j_call: TRBJ2-7
cdr3_aa: CASSLWGGYEQYF

clone_size: NA
v_call: TRBV28
j_call: TRBJ2-5
cdr3_aa: CASSFQGVLSKNEETQYF

clone_size: NA
v_call: TRBV3-1/TRBV3-2
j_call: TRBJ1-3
cdr3_aa: CASSQPDRGFLYF

clone_size: NA
v_call: TRBV29-1
j_call: TRBJ1-4
cdr3_aa: CSPVGDRVFCRNEKLFF

clone_size: NA
v_call: TRBV12-3/TRBV12-4
j_call: TRBJ2-7
cdr3_aa: CASTYEQYF

clone_size: NA
v_call: TRBV28
j_call: TRBJ1-6
cdr3_aa: CASSLWGQGDNSPLHF

clone_size: NA
v_call: TRBV28
j_call: TRBJ1-1
cdr3_aa: CASRIPGETEAFF

clone_size: NA
v_call: TRBV2
j_call: TRBJ2-7
cdr3_aa: CASTRGQPYEQYF

clone_size: NA
v_call: TRBV3-1/TRBV3-2
j_call: TRBJ2-1
cdr3_aa: CASSQTPGGEQFF

clone_size: once
v_call: TRBV5-5
j_call: TRBJ1-2
cdr3_aa: CASSLSHGYGYTF

clone_size: NA
v_call: TRBV3-1/TRBV3-2
j_call: TRBJ1-2
cdr3_aa: CASSPRGRSYGYTF

clone_size: NA
v_call: TRBV27
j_call: TRBJ1-5
cdr3_aa: CASPRRAPIHNQPQHF

clone_size: NA
v_call: TRBV5-1
j_call: TRBJ1-3
cdr3_aa: CASSFSTGAGNTIYF

clone_size: NA
v_call: TRBV5-1
j_call: TRBJ2-5
cdr3_aa: CASSQSTGGETQYF